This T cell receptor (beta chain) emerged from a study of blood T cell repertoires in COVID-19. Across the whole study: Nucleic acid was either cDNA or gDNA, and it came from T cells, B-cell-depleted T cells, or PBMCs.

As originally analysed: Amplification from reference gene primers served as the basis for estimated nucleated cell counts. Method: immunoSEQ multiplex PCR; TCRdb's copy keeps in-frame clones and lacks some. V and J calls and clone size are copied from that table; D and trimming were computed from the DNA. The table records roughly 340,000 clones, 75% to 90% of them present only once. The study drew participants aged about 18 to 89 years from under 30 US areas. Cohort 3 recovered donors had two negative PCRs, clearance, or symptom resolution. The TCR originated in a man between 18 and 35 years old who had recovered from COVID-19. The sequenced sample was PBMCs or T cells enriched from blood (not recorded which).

CDR3: CAWSMGGNQPQHF. The CDR3 DNA is TGTGCCTGGAGTATGGGGGGAAATCAGCCCCAGCATTTT. The chain has TRBV30 and TRBJ1-5, with D tentatively TRBD1 (5 bases). The V gene's germline CDR1 is GTSNPN and CDR2 SVGIG (reference sequence). The ends were cut back, 2 bases at V and 4 bases at J, with 9 bases in the middle. The CDR3 contains 13 residues.